Listed below are T cell receptor beta chains from one sample, sequenced in a study of response to subunit inactivated influenza vaccine. TCRdb redid the calling of the RT-PCR reads with MiXCR, one entry per CDR3 protein. Here the sample spans about 150,000 distinct CDR3 sequences, about 10% being singletons. Material: CD8+ T cells sorted from PBMCs, obtained about 24 months after vaccination. The receptors here all came from a man between 50 and 70 years old who received an inactivated influenza vaccine. The CDR3 runs from the conserved cysteine through the conserved F or W. The D gene is left open where the match is weak. A clone size is listed for some rows: how often the clone was seen (once, few, many), or a class if it is expanded.

clone_size j_call d_call v_call cdr3_aa cdr3_nt
few TRBJ2-3 TRBD2 TRBV6-5 CASSYGISGGVDTQYF TGTGCCAGCAGTTATGGTATTAGCGGGGGGGTAGATACGCAGTATTTT
few TRBJ2-1 TRBD2 TRBV9 CASSALADSSYNEQFF TGTGCCAGCAGCGCACTAGCGGATAGCTCCTACAATGAGCAGTTCTTC
NA TRBJ2-3 NA TRBV12-3/TRBV12-4 CASSYLSLTDTQYF TGTGCCAGCAGCTATTTGTCTTTGACAGATACGCAGTATTTT
many TRBJ2-7 TRBD2 TRBV3-1 CASSRTSGELYEQYF TGTGCCAGCAGCCGGACTAGCGGGGAACTCTACGAGCAGTACTTC
many TRBJ2-1 TRBD1 TRBV5-6 CASSYTGGAPNEQFF TGTGCCAGCAGCTACACAGGGGGCGCCCCCAATGAGCAGTTCTTC
few TRBJ2-5 NA TRBV28 CASGLMVETQYF TGTGCCAGCGGCCTTATGGTAGAGACCCAGTACTTC
NA TRBJ2-7 NA TRBV7-6 CASSPNRDPYEQYF TGTGCCAGCAGCCCGAACAGGGACCCATACGAGCAGTACTTC
few TRBJ2-3 TRBD2 TRBV10-2 CASKTSGGPTDTQYF TGCGCCAGCAAAACTAGCGGGGGACCCACAGATACGCAGTATTTT
many TRBJ1-4 TRBD1 TRBV30 CAWSDPGQGAYTEKLFF TGTGCCTGGAGTGACCCGGGACAGGGGGCTTATACTGAAAAACTGTTTTTT
few TRBJ2-1 TRBD2 TRBV27 CASTSGTSYNEQFF TGTGCCAGCACATCCGGGACTAGCTACAATGAGCAGTTCTTC
many TRBJ2-2 TRBD1 TRBV11-2 CASSSGQEILGTGELFF TGTGCCAGCAGCTCGGGACAGGAGATATTGGGGACCGGGGAGCTGTTTTTT
many TRBJ2-6 NA TRBV30 CAWGQGWGANVLTF TGTGCCTGGGGGCAGGGATGGGGGGCCAACGTCCTGACTTTC
many TRBJ1-2 TRBD1 TRBV24-1 CATAPGTGVTGYTF TGTGCCACTGCTCCCGGGACAGGGGTAACTGGCTACACCTTC
NA TRBJ2-2 NA TRBV27 CASSLLYAGTGELFF TGTGCCAGCAGTTTGCTTTATGCGGGCACCGGGGAGCTGTTTTTT
NA TRBJ2-7 NA TRBV7-9 CASSLGPGSSYEQYF TGTGCCAGCAGCTTAGGTCCCGGAAGCTCCTACGAGCAGTACTTC
few TRBJ2-7 NA TRBV20-1 CSATSTRAYEQYF TGCAGTGCTACTTCAACGAGGGCGTACGAGCAGTACTTC
NA TRBJ1-5 NA TRBV29-1 CSVVWGSNQPQHF TGCAGCGTTGTTTGGGGCAGCAATCAGCCCCAGCATTTT
NA TRBJ2-7 NA TRBV4-1 CASSQESYSSYEQYF TGCGCCAGCAGCCAAGAATCCTACAGCTCCTACGAGCAGTACTTC
NA TRBJ2-3 NA TRBV6-2/TRBV6-3 CASSQFGPDTQYF TGTGCCAGCAGTCAATTCGGTCCAGATACGCAGTATTTT
NA TRBJ1-6 NA TRBV7-9 CASSLGGRPRSPLHF TGTGCCAGCAGCTTAGGAGGGAGGCCTCGGTCACCCCTCCACTTT
NA TRBJ2-7 NA TRBV28 CASRGGENGGQYF TGTGCCAGCAGAGGAGGGGAAAACGGCGGGCAGTACTTC
many TRBJ2-1 NA TRBV20-1 CSASPLDSSAYNEQFF TGCAGTGCTAGTCCACTCGACAGTTCAGCCTACAATGAGCAGTTCTTC
many TRBJ2-3 NA TRBV27 CASSFVGVTSTDTQYF TGTGCCAGCAGTTTCGTTGGAGTTACTAGCACAGATACGCAGTATTTT
few TRBJ1-4 TRBD1 TRBV13 CASSSRQGINEKLFF TGTGCCAGCAGCTCACGACAGGGGATAAATGAAAAACTGTTTTTT
many TRBJ2-2 NA TRBV24-1 CATSEGGTGELFF TGTGCCACCAGCGAGGGGGGCACCGGGGAGCTGTTTTTT
few TRBJ2-1 TRBD2 TRBV20-1 CSARTSGGNEQFF TGCAGTGCCAGGACTAGCGGGGGTAATGAGCAGTTCTTC
few TRBJ2-7 NA TRBV7-6 CASSLTPQGGGEQYF TGTGCCAGCAGCTTAACACCGCAGGGCGGTGGGGAGCAGTACTTC
few TRBJ2-2 TRBD1 TRBV12-3/TRBV12-4 CASSPGTALTGELFF TGTGCCAGCAGCCCGGGGACAGCTCTCACCGGGGAGCTGTTTTTT
many TRBJ1-1 NA TRBV5-1 CASSLGGFGSTEAFF TGCGCCAGCAGCCTAGGGGGTTTTGGGAGCACTGAAGCTTTCTTT
NA TRBJ2-3 TRBD2 TRBV28 CASSYPGRRLAGDTDTQYF TGTGCCAGCAGTTACCCCGGGAGGAGACTAGCGGGGGACACAGATACGCAGTATTTT
few TRBJ2-6 NA TRBV7-9 CASSLSLGVPGANVLTF TGTGCCAGCAGCTTGTCCTTAGGGGTTCCTGGGGCCAACGTCCTGACTTTC
many TRBJ2-5 NA TRBV25-1 CASTGGETQYF TGTGCCAGCACTGGGGGAGAGACCCAGTACTTC
NA TRBJ2-7 NA TRBV4-1 CASSSQEPYEQYF TGCGCCAGCAGTTCACAGGAGCCCTACGAGCAGTACTTC
many TRBJ1-5 NA TRBV12-3/TRBV12-4 CASKRQGNQPQHF TGTGCCAGCAAGAGACAGGGCAATCAGCCCCAGCATTTT
few TRBJ2-3 TRBD2 TRBV4-3 CASRIRAGGPSDTQYF TGCGCCAGCAGAATCAGAGCGGGAGGGCCATCAGATACGCAGTATTTT
NA TRBJ2-5 NA TRBV6-1 CASVGSSGRETQYF TGTGCCAGCGTGGGTTCAAGTGGTAGGGAGACCCAGTACTTC
few TRBJ2-1 TRBD2 TRBV9 CASSVEGGGKNEQFF TGTGCCAGCAGCGTAGAGGGCGGGGGGAAGAATGAGCAGTTCTTC
many TRBJ1-1 NA TRBV12-3/TRBV12-4 CASSLAETEAFF TGTGCCAGCAGTTTAGCGGAGACTGAAGCTTTCTTT
NA TRBJ2-3 TRBD2 TRBV2 CASSEAGASGGNTDTQYF TGTGCCAGCAGTGAAGCGGGGGCTAGCGGGGGAAACACAGATACGCAGTATTTT
many TRBJ1-5 NA TRBV3-1 CASSQGNQPQHF TGTGCCAGCAGCCAGGGAAATCAGCCCCAGCATTTT
few TRBJ2-1 TRBD2 TRBV4-3 CASSQFTGLAGGEQFF TGCGCCAGCAGCCAATTTACGGGACTAGCGGGAGGTGAGCAGTTCTTC
NA TRBJ2-5 NA TRBV4-1 CASSQSTGSQETQYF TGCGCCAGCAGCCAATCCACAGGGTCCCAAGAGACCCAGTACTTC
NA TRBJ2-7 NA TRBV27 CASSRDLRGDEQYF TGTGCCAGCAGTCGGGACCTCCGCGGCGACGAGCAGTACTTC
NA TRBJ2-1 TRBD2 TRBV7-3 CASSLVGGGNEQFF TGTGCCAGCAGCTTGGTGGGCGGGGGGAATGAGCAGTTCTTC
NA TRBJ2-1 NA TRBV11-1 CASSSPSSGRGDYNEQFF TGTGCCAGCAGCTCCCCTTCTTCCGGACGAGGGGACTACAATGAGCAGTTCTTC
NA TRBJ2-7 NA TRBV29-1 CSVEGVIRGHIYEQYF TGCAGCGTTGAAGGGGTCATCAGGGGCCACATCTACGAGCAGTACTTC